This T cell receptor beta chain was profiled in a study of cytomegalovirus exposure and HLA in healthy donors. PCR used 60 Vbeta primers and 13 Jbeta primers. The data were produced by immunoSEQ multiplex PCR, yet TCRdb's version contains in-frame clones alone and is incomplete. The sample shows about 140,000 clones, roughly three quarters of them seen only once. The germline gives CDR1 SNHLY, CDR2 FYNNEI. The CDR3 covers 16 residues. V was pared by 3 bases and J by 5 bases, with 17 bases between. Study-wide results and limits: A few CMV-associated chains were confirmed in vitro to be specific for CMV antigens. Later genetic work tied a missense DCLRE1C variant to beta-chain V and J trimming.

About this clone itself: Its target is unknown.

Healthy bone marrow donors supplied every sample. The chain couples TRBV2 to TRBJ1-5; possibly TRBD1 for D (6 bases). The TCR sequence derives from a male donor in good health and CMV-seronegative. The sample comprised PBMCs. The CDR3 bases are TGTGCCAGCAGTGAGTTTACAGGGAGGGTAGATCAGCCCCAGCATTTT. It encodes CASSEFTGRVDQPQHF.